The T cell receptor (beta chain) described here comes from a study of regulatory T cells in long-lasting Graves disease. This CDR3 is 16 amino acids long. Germline V gene data show CDR1 as MNHEY and CDR2 as SVGEGT. V dropped 6 bases and J dropped 1; count of bases not matched to a gene: 12. Sample time point: newly diagnosed GD, antithyroid drugs for less than 3 months. Scientists built the TCR library using RNA that was extracted from PBMCs. This clonotype was recorded at least ten times. CDR3-region Arm-PCR and iRepertoire HTBI primers produced the TCR beta libraries. TCRdb fed the multiplex PCR reads into MiXCR, producing one record per CDR3 protein. The table lists about 500,000 distinct CDR3 sequences, around 13% of them singletons. A further study also used this sample, focusing on T cells in Graves' hyperthyroidism and ophthalmopathy. That source reports: In the analysis, a 13 V-J model separated ophthalmopathy from stable hyperthyroidism.

The receptor's source is a woman aged 25 to 39 with Graves disease. Sequencing was performed on peripheral blood mononuclear cells (PBMCs), taken at new diagnosis, from a patient treated with antithyroid drugs. V and J are TRBV6-2 or TRBV6-3 and TRBJ2-7; 7 positions agree with TRBD2. CDR3 coding DNA: TGTGCCAGCAGCACTCGGGACTACCAGGAATCCTACGAGCAGTACTTC. Its protein is CASSTRDYQESYEQYF.